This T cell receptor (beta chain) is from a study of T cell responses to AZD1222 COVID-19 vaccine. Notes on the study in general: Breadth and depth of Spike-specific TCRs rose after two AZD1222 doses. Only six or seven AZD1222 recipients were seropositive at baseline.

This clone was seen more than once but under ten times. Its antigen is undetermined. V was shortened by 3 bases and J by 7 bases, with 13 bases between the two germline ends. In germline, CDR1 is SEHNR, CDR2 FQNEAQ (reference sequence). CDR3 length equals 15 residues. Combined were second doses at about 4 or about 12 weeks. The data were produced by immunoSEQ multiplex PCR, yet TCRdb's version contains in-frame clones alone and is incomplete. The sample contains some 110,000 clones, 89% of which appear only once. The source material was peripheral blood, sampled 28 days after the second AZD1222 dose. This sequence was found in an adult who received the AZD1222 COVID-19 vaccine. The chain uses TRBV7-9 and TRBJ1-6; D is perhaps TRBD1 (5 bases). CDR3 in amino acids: CASSLGEARNSPLHF. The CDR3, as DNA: TGTGCCAGCAGCTTGGGGGAGGCTCGCAATTCACCCCTCCACTTT.